The 4 T cell receptor beta chains given below trace back to one sample, sequenced in a study of blood T cell repertoires in COVID-19. Method: immunoSEQ multiplex PCR; TCRdb's copy keeps in-frame clones and lacks some. The sample lists more than 4,000 clones; under 90% were seen once. Sequenced input: peripheral blood. The source is a human donor in a cohort sampled during active COVID-19.

The chain is built from TRBV5-1 and TRBJ2-5; D not certain. The CDR3 has 14 amino acids. The V end lost 0 bases, the J end lost 4 bases, and 10 bases lay between the germline ends. From germline, CDR1 is SGHRS and CDR2 YFSETQ. CDR3 nucleotides: TGCGCCAGCAGCTTGGCGGCAGGCCTAGAGACCCAGTACTTC. This gives the protein CASSLAAGLETQYF.

The chain combines TRBV19 with TRBJ2-2; 9 nucleotides match TRBD1. V trimming: 6 bases; J trimming: 5 bases; junction bases outside the gene matches: 7. The CDR3 has 15 amino acids. Germline V gene lookup returns CDR1 LNHDA and CDR2 SQIVND (reference sequence). The CDR3 loop reads CASRQGAGVTGELFF. Written as DNA, the CDR3 is TGTGCCAGTAGACAGGGGGCGGGAGTAACCGGGGAGCTGTTTTTT. Looking up the rest from reference TRBV19 and TRBJ2-2 gives the full variable domain: DGGITQSPKYLFRKEGQNVTLSCEQNLNHDAMYWYRQDPGQGLRLIYYSQIVNDFQKGDIAEGYSVSREKKESFPLTVTSAQKNPTAFYLCASRQGAGVTGELFFGEGSRLTVL.

This clone has only one observation. The chain links TRBV6-2 or TRBV6-3 to TRBJ2-7; tentative D call: TRBD2 (6 bases). V was cut by 2 bases and J by 5 bases, with 19 bases left in between. Germline V gene lookup returns CDR1 MNHEY and CDR2 SVGEGT. The CDR3 contains 16 residues. The CDR3, as DNA: TGTGCCAGCAGTTACGCCGGGACTCCGTTTGGGAACGAGCAGTACTTC. Translated, it gives CASSYAGTPFGNEQYF.

This chain uses TRBV29-1 with TRBJ2-1; 8 nucleotides align to TRBD2. With 5 bases clipped from V and 8 bases from J, the junction kept 5 bases outside the gene matches. Germline values: CDR1 SQVTM, CDR2 ANQGSEA. There are 12 residues in the CDR3. The CDR3 DNA follows: TGCAGCGTTCCGAGCGGGAGCTATGAGCAGTTCTTC. Translation gives CSVPSGSYEQFF.